A selection of T cell receptor beta chains follows, all from one sample in a study of spatial heterogeneity in lung cancer. TCRdb passed the 5' RACE reads through MiXCR, listing each CDR3 protein once. The sample lists more than 15,000 distinct CDR3 sequences, around 6.5% occurring once. Sequencing was performed on lung tumor tissue, taken at surgery. Receptors were obtained from a female donor with early-stage non-small cell lung cancer. The CDR3 runs from the conserved cysteine through the conserved F or W. D genes are given only for firm matches. Clone size is given for some rows only: seen once, a few or many times, or a class if the clone is expanded.

CDR3nt: TGTGCCAGCAGCTCTCCGGGACAGGGCGAGCAGTACTTC
CDR3aa: CASSSPGQGEQYF
j_gene: TRBJ2-7
v_gene: TRBV21-1
abundance: few
d_gene: -

CDR3nt: TGTGCCAGCAGTCACCGGGGACAGGGAGCCACAGATACGCAGTATTTT
CDR3aa: CASSHRGQGATDTQYF
j_gene: TRBJ2-3
v_gene: TRBV3-2
abundance: many
d_gene: -

CDR3nt: TGCAGTGCTAGAGACGGGGGCCTGGAGACCCAGTACTTC
CDR3aa: CSARDGGLETQYF
j_gene: TRBJ2-5
v_gene: TRBV20-1
abundance: many
d_gene: -

CDR3nt: TGTGCCTCCCAGGGTGGGAGCAATCAGCCCCAGCATTTT
CDR3aa: CASQGGSNQPQHF
j_gene: TRBJ1-5
v_gene: TRBV10-3
abundance: many
d_gene: -

CDR3nt: TGTGCCAGCAGCCGCCGGGACAGGCAAGAGACCCAGTACTTC
CDR3aa: CASSRRDRQETQYF
j_gene: TRBJ2-5
v_gene: TRBV7-2
abundance: many
d_gene: TRBD1

CDR3nt: TGTGCCAGTAGTATGACGGGGATTTCTCGCGCAGATACGCAGTATTTT
CDR3aa: CASSMTGISRADTQYF
j_gene: TRBJ2-3
v_gene: TRBV19
abundance: many
d_gene: -

CDR3nt: TGTGCCAGCAGTTTCTTCAATGGACGGGACACCTACGAGCAGTACTTC
CDR3aa: CASSFFNGRDTYEQYF
j_gene: TRBJ2-7
v_gene: TRBV6-2/TRBV6-3
abundance: many
d_gene: -

CDR3nt: TGTGCCAGCAGCCGGACGGGGACAGATACGCAGTATTTT
CDR3aa: CASSRTGTDTQYF
j_gene: TRBJ2-3
v_gene: TRBV7-3
abundance: -
d_gene: -

CDR3nt: TGTGCCAGCAGTTACGGTGGCAGGGGTTTGAACACTGAAGCTTTCTTT
CDR3aa: CASSYGGRGLNTEAFF
j_gene: TRBJ1-1
v_gene: TRBV6-5
abundance: large
d_gene: -

CDR3nt: TGTGCCAGCAGTGATTCTTGGGGGCGGGCGGAAAATCAGCCCCAGCATTTT
CDR3aa: CASSDSWGRAENQPQHF
j_gene: TRBJ1-5
v_gene: TRBV2
abundance: many
d_gene: -

CDR3nt: TGTGCCAGCAGCCAAGATGGCACCAGGCGCGAGCAGTACTTC
CDR3aa: CASSQDGTRREQYF
j_gene: TRBJ2-7
v_gene: TRBV3-1
abundance: few
d_gene: -

CDR3nt: TGTGCCAGCAGTTTAAGGGGAGGGGTTGAGCAGTTCTTC
CDR3aa: CASSLRGGVEQFF
j_gene: TRBJ2-1
v_gene: TRBV28
abundance: many
d_gene: TRBD2

CDR3nt: TGTGCCAGCAGCTTGCCGGGAGCGAACACCGGGGAGCTGTTTTTT
CDR3aa: CASSLPGANTGELFF
j_gene: TRBJ2-2
v_gene: TRBV5-6
abundance: -
d_gene: -

CDR3nt: TGTGCCAGCAGTTTTTCGGGGGCTGGGGGCAATCAGCCCCAGCATTTT
CDR3aa: CASSFSGAGGNQPQHF
j_gene: TRBJ1-5
v_gene: TRBV12-3/TRBV12-4
abundance: medium-sized
d_gene: -

CDR3nt: TGTGCCAGCAGTTACTCGAGGCCGCTTGGGCAGGGGGCGTCCAATCAGCCCCAGCATTTT
CDR3aa: CASSYSRPLGQGASNQPQHF
j_gene: TRBJ1-5
v_gene: TRBV6-2/TRBV6-3
abundance: medium-sized
d_gene: TRBD1

CDR3nt: TGTGCCAGCAGCCCTATTACAGGGGACATAGTGGGCACTGAAGCTTTCTTT
CDR3aa: CASSPITGDIVGTEAFF
j_gene: TRBJ1-1
v_gene: TRBV5-6
abundance: many
d_gene: TRBD1

CDR3nt: TGTGCCAGCAGCCCGGGAGGCACCTCTAGCGAAAAACTGTTTTTT
CDR3aa: CASSPGGTSSEKLFF
j_gene: TRBJ1-4
v_gene: TRBV9
abundance: many
d_gene: -

CDR3nt: TGCAGCGTTACAGGGGGCATCGACGAGCAGTACTTC
CDR3aa: CSVTGGIDEQYF
j_gene: TRBJ2-7
v_gene: TRBV29-1
abundance: many
d_gene: TRBD1

CDR3nt: TGTGCCAGCAGTAAAGGGGGTCCCGCCTACGAGCAGTACTTC
CDR3aa: CASSKGGPAYEQYF
j_gene: TRBJ2-7
v_gene: TRBV28
abundance: many
d_gene: -

CDR3nt: TGTGCCAGCAGCTCCCGGGCAGGCTCTGGAAACACCATATATTTT
CDR3aa: CASSSRAGSGNTIYF
j_gene: TRBJ1-3
v_gene: TRBV7-2
abundance: many
d_gene: -

CDR3nt: TGTGCCAGCAGCACTGATCGGACAGGGGGCTTTGAGAACTATGGCTACACCTTC
CDR3aa: CASSTDRTGGFENYGYTF
j_gene: TRBJ1-2
v_gene: TRBV7-9
abundance: many
d_gene: TRBD1

CDR3nt: TGCAGCGTTGAAGACGACAAGGGCGGGGAGCTGTTTTTT
CDR3aa: CSVEDDKGGELFF
j_gene: TRBJ2-2
v_gene: TRBV29-1
abundance: medium-sized
d_gene: -

CDR3nt: TGTGCCAGCAGCCGGCAGGGGAATCAGCCCCAGCATTTT
CDR3aa: CASSRQGNQPQHF
j_gene: TRBJ1-5
v_gene: TRBV3-1
abundance: many
d_gene: -

CDR3nt: TGTGCCAGTAGTAGGTCTCTCGCGGAGACCCAGTACTTC
CDR3aa: CASSRSLAETQYF
j_gene: TRBJ2-5
v_gene: TRBV19
abundance: few
d_gene: -

CDR3nt: TGTGCCAGCAGTTTCCCCCGAAACCCGGAGAGATCATGGAACACTGAAGCTTTCTTT
CDR3aa: CASSFPRNPERSWNTEAFF
j_gene: TRBJ1-1
v_gene: TRBV28
abundance: many
d_gene: -

CDR3nt: TGTGCCAGCAGCCGATCCGGGACAGGGTTCGGCGTCCTGACTTTC
CDR3aa: CASSRSGTGFGVLTF
j_gene: TRBJ2-6
v_gene: TRBV11-2
abundance: many
d_gene: TRBD1

CDR3nt: TGCAGTGCTTACCGGGACAGCTCCTACGAGCAGTACTTC
CDR3aa: CSAYRDSSYEQYF
j_gene: TRBJ2-7
v_gene: TRBV20-1
abundance: many
d_gene: TRBD1

CDR3nt: TGTGCCAGCACTACCGACAGGAGACCCCACACCGGGGAGCTGTTTTTT
CDR3aa: CASTTDRRPHTGELFF
j_gene: TRBJ2-2
v_gene: TRBV6-5
abundance: medium-sized
d_gene: -

CDR3nt: TGTGCCAGCAGTTATACGGGACTAGCGGGTGGGGGCGAGCAGTACTTC
CDR3aa: CASSYTGLAGGGEQYF
j_gene: TRBJ2-7
v_gene: TRBV6-5
abundance: many
d_gene: TRBD2

CDR3nt: TGCGCCAGCAGTCCAAAGGCAGGGTTGGAAAATGGCTACACCTTC
CDR3aa: CASSPKAGLENGYTF
j_gene: TRBJ1-2
v_gene: TRBV5-1
abundance: many
d_gene: -

CDR3nt: TGCAGTGCCATTAAGAGGGGGCTCGGAAACATTCAGTACTTC
CDR3aa: CSAIKRGLGNIQYF
j_gene: TRBJ2-4
v_gene: TRBV20-1
abundance: many
d_gene: TRBD1

CDR3nt: TGCAGTGCTAGAGATCTTGGTGAGCAGTTCTTC
CDR3aa: CSARDLGEQFF
j_gene: TRBJ2-1
v_gene: TRBV20-1
abundance: many
d_gene: -

CDR3nt: TGCAGTGCTAGAGATGGAGGACTAGATACGCAGTATTTT
CDR3aa: CSARDGGLDTQYF
j_gene: TRBJ2-3
v_gene: TRBV20-1
abundance: -
d_gene: -

CDR3nt: TGTGCCAGCAGTGCCGGACAGGGCACAGATACGCAGTATTTT
CDR3aa: CASSAGQGTDTQYF
j_gene: TRBJ2-3
v_gene: TRBV6-1
abundance: many
d_gene: TRBD1

CDR3nt: TGTGCCAGCAGCAGGGGGGGAAAAGAGACCCAGTACTTC
CDR3aa: CASSRGGKETQYF
j_gene: TRBJ2-5
v_gene: TRBV7-9
abundance: many
d_gene: -

CDR3nt: TGTGCCAGCAGCCCAGGACTAGCGCCCTACAATGAGCAGTTCTTC
CDR3aa: CASSPGLAPYNEQFF
j_gene: TRBJ2-1
v_gene: TRBV7-8
abundance: many
d_gene: TRBD2

CDR3nt: TGTGCCAGCAGCCAAGGGGCTTGGGGCACTGAAGCTTTCTTT
CDR3aa: CASSQGAWGTEAFF
j_gene: TRBJ1-1
v_gene: TRBV3-1
abundance: many
d_gene: -

CDR3nt: TGTGCCAGCAGTTATCCGGGACAGGGGGAACGGGGCTACACCTTC
CDR3aa: CASSYPGQGERGYTF
j_gene: TRBJ1-2
v_gene: TRBV12-3/TRBV12-4
abundance: many
d_gene: TRBD1

CDR3nt: TGTGCCAGCAGCTTAGAATCTGGGCAGGGGGTCCAGTTCTTC
CDR3aa: CASSLESGQGVQFF
j_gene: TRBJ2-1
v_gene: TRBV11-3
abundance: many
d_gene: TRBD1

CDR3nt: TGTGCCAGCAGCGTAGTATCAGGAGATACGCAGTATTTT
CDR3aa: CASSVVSGDTQYF
j_gene: TRBJ2-3
v_gene: TRBV9
abundance: many
d_gene: -

CDR3nt: TGTGCCAGCAGCGATACTGAGTTGGCCAAAAACATTCAGTACTTC
CDR3aa: CASSDTELAKNIQYF
j_gene: TRBJ2-4
v_gene: TRBV7-2
abundance: many
d_gene: -

CDR3nt: TGCGCCAGCAGCCACGACAGGGGGATCTTCTCTGGAAACACCATATATTTT
CDR3aa: CASSHDRGIFSGNTIYF
j_gene: TRBJ1-3
v_gene: TRBV4-3
abundance: many
d_gene: TRBD1